The next 19 T cell receptor beta chains were all read from a single sample in a study of T cell responses to AZD1222 COVID-19 vaccine. Sequenced by immunoSEQ multiplex PCR; TCRdb stores in-frame clones only, minus some. The sample gives around 52,000 clones, around 86% of which show up once; 16% is in the top ten. The sequences come from peripheral blood, collected on day 0 of AZD1222 vaccination. The receptors were gathered from an adult in good health.

This chain connects TRBV18 to TRBJ1-6; 8 bases are a match to TRBD1. The junction had 9 bases not matched to a gene; V was cut back by 6 bases and J by 8 bases. This CDR3 has 15 residues. Looked up from germline, CDR1 is KGHSH and CDR2 is LQKENI. CDR3 region: CASSPAGGTDSPLHF. For the CDR3, the DNA is TGTGCCAGCTCTCCCGCAGGGGGCACGGATTCACCCCTCCACTTT.

The chain couples TRBV14 to TRBJ2-7; D is perhaps TRBD1 or TRBD2 (6 bases each). V lost 0 bases to trimming and J lost 5 bases, with 20 bases between them. The CDR3 contains 17 residues. Germline V lookup: CDR1 SGHDN, CDR2 FVKESK. The CDR3 reads CASSQEAGLRGRDEQYF. CDR3 coding DNA: TGTGCCAGCAGCCAAGAGGCGGGGCTCAGGGGAAGAGACGAGCAGTACTTC.

The rearrangement joins TRBV5-1 to TRBJ2-2; D gene uncertain. The CDR3 contains 15 residues. V lost 0 bases to trimming and J lost 3 bases, with 9 bases between them. Germline CDR1 reads SGHRS; CDR2 reads YFSETQ. The CDR3, as DNA: TGCGCCAGCAGCTTGGGGGCCGGATACACCGGGGAGCTGTTTTTT. Its protein product is CASSLGAGYTGELFF. Using reference TRBV5-1 and TRBJ2-2 for the parts outside the CDR3, the full variable domain is KAGVTQTPRYLIKTRGQQVTLSCSPISGHRSVSWYQQTPGQGLQFLFEYFSETQRNKGNFPGRFSGRQFSNSRSEMNVSTLELGDSALYLCASSLGAGYTGELFFGEGSRLTVL.

This chain links TRBV27 with TRBJ2-3; 10 nucleotides match TRBD2. After removal of 9 bases from V and 6 bases from J, the junction contained 9 bases not matched to a gene. Germline V gives CDR1 MNHEY, CDR2 SMNVEV (reference sequence). This CDR3 is 14 amino acids long. In DNA, the CDR3 is TGTGCCAGTGCTAGCGGGAGTTTATCGGATACGCAGTATTTT. Amino acid sequence: CASASGSLSDTQYF.

The chain has TRBV19 and TRBJ2-3; weak D call: TRBD1 (6 bases). With 1 base removed from V and 1 base from J, the gap between germline ends came to 9 bases. The CDR3 loop spans 15 amino acids. CDR1 and CDR2 (germline): LNHDA, SQIVND (reference sequence). The CDR3: CASSIGGLGTDTQYF. CDR3 nucleotides: TGTGCCAGTAGTATAGGGGGGCTTGGCACAGATACGCAGTATTTT.

This clone was counted between two and nine times. The chain combines TRBV19 with TRBJ2-7, with a possible D match to TRBD2 (7 bases). Trimming took off 3 bases at V and 3 bases at J, with 12 bases between the two ends. The CDR3 contains 14 residues. Germline CDR1 LNHDA, CDR2 SQIVND (reference sequence). CDR3 region: CASSMGGPIYEQYF. As DNA, the CDR3 is TGTGCCAGTAGTATGGGGGGGCCGATCTACGAGCAGTACTTC.

The rearrangement joins TRBV7-8 to TRBJ1-2, with TRBD1 matching over 9 bases. Germline CDR1 is SGHVS and CDR2 is FQNEAQ. V gave up 0 bases and J gave up 2 bases; unmatched junction bases: 4. The CDR3 totals 16 residues. The CDR3 reads CASSLAGQGKNYGYTF. In nucleotides, the CDR3 is TGTGCCAGCAGCTTAGCGGGACAGGGAAAAAACTATGGCTACACCTTC.

The genes are TRBV11-2 and TRBJ2-5; TRBD2 might be the D (5 bases). This CDR3 has 14 amino acids. The germline gives CDR1 SGHAT, CDR2 FQNNGV. V lost 1 base and J 7 bases, leaving 13 bases between the germline ends. The CDR3 reads CASSLVLLEGTQYF. The CDR3 DNA reads as TGTGCCAGCAGCTTAGTGCTACTAGAGGGGACCCAGTACTTC.

This clone has a single count. V and J are TRBV4-2 and TRBJ2-7; 10 nucleotides align to TRBD1. The CDR3 spans 17 residues. Trimming cost V 0 bases and J 1 base; bases outside gene matches: 6. The germline V gene encodes CDR1 LGHNA and CDR2 YNFKEQ. The CDR3 loop is CASSQDPWTGGSYEQYF. CDR3 nucleotide sequence: TGTGCCAGCAGCCAAGACCCTTGGACAGGGGGATCCTACGAGCAGTACTTC.

The V call is TRBV6-5, the J call TRBJ2-7; 12 bases line up with TRBD2. V was pared by 0 bases and J by 7 bases, with 4 bases of the junction left unmatched. The CDR3 has 15 residues. Germline values: CDR1 MNHEY, CDR2 SVGAGI. CDR3 coding DNA: TGTGCCAGCAGTTACTCCTCCGGACTAGCGGGGGAGCAGTACTTC. It specifies CASSYSSGLAGEQYF.

This clone was seen only once. The chain uses TRBV10-3 and TRBJ2-2; 11 nucleotides agree with TRBD2. Germline V lookup: CDR1 ENHRY, CDR2 SYGVKD. After removal of 4 bases from V and 4 bases from J, the junction contained 8 bases not matched to a gene. The CDR3 sequence is 17 residues long. The DNA of the CDR3 is TGTGCCATCAGTGGGAAACTAGCGGGAGTTGTCACCGGGGAGCTGTTTTTT. As protein: CAISGKLAGVVTGELFF.

This sequence joins TRBV27 and TRBJ2-7; 10 bases align to TRBD1. J was trimmed by 2 bases and V by 7 bases; bases with no gene match: 11. The germline gives CDR1 MNHEY, CDR2 SMNVEV (reference sequence). The CDR3 spans 16 residues. The CDR3 reads CASTASGQGGAYEQYF. The CDR3 coding sequence is TGTGCCAGCACCGCGTCTGGACAGGGGGGAGCCTACGAGCAGTACTTC.

This chain links TRBV7-9 with TRBJ2-7; D is tentatively TRBD1 or TRBD2 (5 bases each). Germline loops: CDR1 SEHNR, CDR2 FQNEAQ (reference sequence). CDR3 length equals 14 residues. V lost 5 bases, J lost 6 bases, and 17 bases lay in between. The DNA of the CDR3 is TGTGCCAGCAGCGCCCGGGACCCCCGGCGCGAGCAGTACTTC. It yields the protein CASSARDPRREQYF.

The V gene is TRBV24-1, the J gene TRBJ2-7; D possibly corresponds to TRBD1 (6 bases). Per the germline V gene, CDR1 is KGHDR and CDR2 is SFDVKD. The V and J ends lost 3 bases and 0 bases respectively, with 11 bases between them. CDR3 length: 15 amino acids. CDR3 sequence (DNA): TGTGCCACCAGTGATCTAATACAGGGCTCCTACGAGCAGTACTTC. It codes for CATSDLIQGSYEQYF.

The chain links TRBV28 to TRBJ2-7; 10 bases match TRBD2. The CDR3 runs to 15 residues. The V segment lost 6 bases and the J segment 6 bases; nucleotides outside the gene matches: 11. Germline values: CDR1 MDHEN, CDR2 SYDVKM. DNA of the CDR3: TGTGCCAGCAGCCCCGAACCCTTAGCGGGAGGCGAGCAGTACTTC. It translates to CASSPEPLAGGEQYF.

The chain combines TRBV28 with TRBJ1-5, with no clear D. Germline V gene lookup returns CDR1 MDHEN and CDR2 SYDVKM. The CDR3 length is 15 residues. V shed 1 base and J shed 2 bases, with 9 bases lying between them. CDR3 loop: CASSLSASGNQPQHF. CDR3 sequence (DNA): TGTGCCAGCAGTTTATCCGCCTCGGGCAATCAGCCCCAGCATTTT.

V usage is TRBV7-6 and J usage is TRBJ2-3; TRBD2 matches 15 bases. CDR3 size: 19 residues. The germline V gene has CDR1 SGHVS and CDR2 FNYEAQ. The V and J ends lost 0 bases and 4 bases, in that order; junction bases with no gene match: 8. The CDR3 loop is CASSLALRTSGRDADTQYF. The DNA for the CDR3 is TGTGCCAGCAGCTTAGCCCTAAGGACTAGCGGGAGGGACGCAGATACGCAGTATTTT.

A single count supports this clone. The chain carries TRBV6-5 and TRBJ2-5; 7 positions agree with TRBD1. Trimming took 10 bases from V and 2 from J; bases not matched to a gene: 4. The germline V gene encodes CDR1 MNHEY and CDR2 SVGAGI. This CDR3 contains 12 residues. The CDR3 DNA follows: TGTGCCACCGGGACAGAGCAAGAGACCCAGTACTTC. Its translation is CATGTEQETQYF.

The genes are TRBV30 and TRBJ2-2; D unclear. V lost 7 bases and J lost 5, with 8 bases in between. CDR3 length: 11 amino acids. Germline CDR1 is GTSNPN and CDR2 is SVGIG (reference sequence). As DNA, the CDR3 is TGTGCCTTCGGGTTTACCGGGGAGCTGTTTTTT. Protein: CAFGFTGELFF.